A single sample is the source of the 18 T cell receptor beta chains below, sequenced in a study of tumour-infiltrating T cells in Burkitt lymphoma. The method was immunoSEQ multiplex PCR; TCRdb's version includes in-frame clones alone and lacks a portion of them. The sample has around 48,000 clones; roughly 31% are singletons. Sequenced input: tumor tissue. The receptor set was obtained from a human donor with Burkitt lymphoma.

The chain combines TRBV2 with TRBJ1-2; D call uncertain. Trimming left V 4 bases short and J 4 bases short, with 4 bases between. This CDR3 is 11 amino acids long. In germline, CDR1 is SNHLY, CDR2 FYNNEI. The CDR3 loop is CASSGSYGYTF. The CDR3 coding sequence is TGTGCCAGCAGTGGCAGCTATGGCTACACCTTC.

Only a few counts were recorded for this clone. The chain joins TRBV7-2 to TRBJ1-2; 9 bases map to TRBD1. The CDR3 sequence is 14 residues long. Germline V lookup: CDR1 SGHTA, CDR2 FQGNSA. V gave up 6 bases and J gave up 4 bases; unmatched junction bases: 6. CDR3 amino acids: CASRGTGTLYGYTF. The CDR3 DNA follows: TGTGCCAGCAGAGGGACAGGGACCCTCTATGGCTACACCTTC.

The chain joins TRBV4-1 to TRBJ2-5, with 7 nucleotides matching TRBD1. V gave up 0 bases and J gave up 2 bases; unmatched junction bases: 6. The CDR3 is made up of 16 amino acids. CDR1 and CDR2 (germline): MGHRA, YSYEKL. The DNA of the CDR3 is TGCGCCAGCAGCCAAGATTTGGGACAGACTCAAGAGACCCAGTACTTC. As protein: CASSQDLGQTQETQYF.

The rearrangement joins TRBV5-4 to TRBJ2-7; D is perhaps TRBD2 (7 bases). The CDR3 runs 13 residues. The V end was cut by 5 bases, the J end by 6 bases, with 15 bases between. Germline V gene lookup returns CDR1 SGHNT and CDR2 YYREEE (reference sequence). CDR3 residues: CASRVGGEGEQYF. The CDR3 DNA reads as TGTGCCAGCAGGGTAGGGGGGGAAGGCGAGCAGTACTTC.

The sample holds a few counts of this clone. J is TRBJ2-3 and V is TRBV7-2; tentatively, D is TRBD1 or TRBD2 (6 bases each). This CDR3 contains 15 residues. The V gene lost 0 bases and the J gene lost 6 bases, with 13 bases spanning the gap. Germline V gives CDR1 SGHTA, CDR2 FQGNSA. The DNA for the CDR3 is TGTGCCAGCAGCTTAGCGCTGCCGGGGGCGGATACGCAGTATTTT. Translated: CASSLALPGADTQYF.

This clone came up once. Here the CDR3 DNA reads TGTGCCATCAGACCGGGACAGGCATACAATGAGCAGTTCTTC. Residues: CAIRPGQAYNEQFF. V is TRBV10-3 and J is TRBJ2-1; 8 nucleotides align to TRBD1. CDR3 length: 14 amino acids. Germline CDR1 and CDR2: ENHRY and SYGVKD. Unmatched junction bases numbered 5, after V lost 6 bases and J lost 4 bases.

This clone was seen only a few times. V is TRBV28 and J is TRBJ1-5; a possible D gene is TRBD1 (5 bases). Trimming shortened V by 4 bases and J by 6 bases, and 13 bases separated the two germline ends. Looked up from germline, CDR1 is MDHEN and CDR2 is SYDVKM. The CDR3 loop spans 14 amino acids. The CDR3 is CASSSGGQSQPQHF. The CDR3 nucleotides are TGTGCCAGCAGTTCGGGGGGTCAAAGTCAGCCCCAGCATTTT.

This clone was counted only a few times. The genes are TRBV19 and TRBJ1-5; D is ambiguous. Deletions cut 5 bases from V and 9 bases from J, with 17 bases between. Germline assignment: CDR1 LNHDA and CDR2 SQIVND (reference sequence). The CDR3 runs 14 residues. The CDR3 loop reads CASSEYQRLGPQHF. Here the CDR3 DNA reads TGTGCCAGTAGTGAGTACCAGCGCCTGGGGCCCCAGCATTTT.

This clone has more than one count but fewer than ten. This chain uses TRBV4-1 with TRBJ1-5; D uncertain. The germline V and J ends were trimmed by 1 base and 7 bases, with 11 bases remaining between them. Germline V gene lookup returns CDR1 MGHRA and CDR2 YSYEKL. The CDR3 covers 14 residues. Here the CDR3 DNA reads TGCGCCAGCAGCCAAGTCGGGGTAGGCCAGCCCCAGCATTTT. This codes for CASSQVGVGQPQHF.

The CDR3 DNA sequence: TGTGCCAGTAGGAAGCAGGGGTTGGGCAATCAGCCCCAGCATTTT. This codes for CASRKQGLGNQPQHF. The V and J genes are TRBV19 and TRBJ1-5; possible D gene TRBD1, 6 bases. CDR1 is LNHDA, CDR2 SQIVND, per germline (reference sequence). The germline V and J ends were trimmed by 6 bases and 2 bases, with 14 bases remaining between them. This CDR3 comprises 15 residues.

The CDR3 is CASSEVGGRFIGEQYF. The CDR3 DNA follows: TGTGCCAGCAGTGAAGTGGGGGGGCGCTTTATAGGGGAGCAGTACTTC. This sequence joins TRBV6-1 and TRBJ2-7, with a possible D match to TRBD2 (7 bases). CDR1 is MNHNS and CDR2 is SASEGT in the germline V gene. V was shortened by 1 base and J by 7 bases, with 20 bases between the two germline ends. This CDR3 contains 16 residues.

This clone has just a few counts. This rearrangement joins TRBV30 to TRBJ1-4; D gene unclear. V lost 3 bases to trimming and J lost 8 bases, with 10 bases between them. Germline V gives CDR1 GTSNPN, CDR2 SVGIG (reference sequence). CDR3 length equals 12 residues. In nucleotides, the CDR3 is TGTGCCTGGAGAGGGAACAGCGAAAAACTGTTTTTT. Amino acid sequence: CAWRGNSEKLFF.

This clone has just a few counts. V and J are TRBV6-5 and TRBJ2-5; TRBD1 or TRBD2 may be the D gene (6 bases each). CDR3 size: 15 residues. With 7 bases removed from V and 3 bases from J, the gap between germline ends came to 18 bases. Germline CDR1 and CDR2: MNHEY and SVGAGI. DNA for the CDR3: TGTGCCAGCACAACGGGTGTGGGGGGCAAAGAGACCCAGTACTTC. The encoded protein is CASTTGVGGKETQYF.

This clone was seen a handful of times. The CDR3 nucleotides are TGTGCCGCCAATACCGGGACGGAATTTTACGAGCAGTACTTC. This encodes CAANTGTEFYEQYF. The V and J genes are TRBV10-3 and TRBJ2-7; possibly TRBD1 or TRBD2 for D (5 bases each). The germline V gene encodes CDR1 ENHRY and CDR2 SYGVKD. The CDR3 has 14 amino acids. V gave up 11 bases and J gave up 4 bases, with 21 bases separating them.

This clone was seen a few times. CDR3 protein: CASSQQGSGDGYTF. The CDR3 bases are TGCGCCAGCAGCCAACAGGGGAGTGGAGATGGCTACACCTTC. The chain links TRBV4-3 to TRBJ1-2, with D perhaps TRBD1 (6 bases). The V gene's germline CDR1 is LGHNA and CDR2 YSLEER. Deletions cut 2 bases from V and 6 bases from J, with 13 bases between. The CDR3 has 14 amino acids.

This clone was counted between two and nine times. The gene calls are TRBV6-1 and TRBJ2-7; D remains ambiguous. This CDR3 region has 16 residues. The germline V gene encodes CDR1 MNHNS and CDR2 SASEGT. V lost 0 bases, J lost 3 bases, and 15 bases lay in between. CDR3 residues: CASSEALRHPYYEQYF. CDR3 bases: TGTGCCAGCAGTGAAGCGCTTCGGCACCCGTACTACGAGCAGTACTTC.

The table lists this clone with a few counts. The chain has TRBV19 and TRBJ1-1; the match to TRBD1 covers 7 bases. With V trimmed by 5 bases and J by 2 bases, 5 bases remained unmatched. From germline, CDR1 is LNHDA and CDR2 SQIVND (reference sequence). CDR3 size: 14 residues. Here the CDR3 reads CASSSGTANTEAFF. The DNA of the CDR3 is TGTGCCAGTAGTTCTGGGACAGCTAACACTGAAGCTTTCTTT.

This clone has just a few counts. CDR3 nucleotide sequence: TGTGCCAGCAGAAAGACAGGGGAAGGTCAGCCCCAGCATTTT. This gives the protein CASRKTGEGQPQHF. The chain couples TRBV6-6 to TRBJ1-5; 8 nucleotides agree with TRBD1. V dropped 6 bases and J dropped 6; count of bases not matched to a gene: 7. This CDR3 contains 14 residues. CDR1 and CDR2 (germline): MNHNY, SVGAGI (reference sequence).